This T cell receptor (beta chain) originates from a study of T cells in Graves' hyperthyroidism and ophthalmopathy. Blood was obtained at the first hyperthyroidism diagnosis, which preceded any ophthalmopathy symptoms. TCR beta CDR3 sequences were amplified from RNA transcripts. RT-PCR in the first round (using the HTBI primer set) targeted the TCR CDR3. In TCRdb, the multiplex PCR reads were re-called with MiXCR into one record per CDR3 protein. The repertoire holds hundreds of thousands of distinct CDR3 sequences, with 15% to 20% as singletons. V was shortened by 6 bases and J by 8 bases, with 19 bases between the two germline ends. The CDR3 extends over 14 amino acids. Per germline, CDR1 DFQATT and CDR2 SNEGSKA (reference sequence).

Material for sequencing was blood. The sequence derives from a woman between 50 and 59 years old with Graves' hyperthyroidism that later progressed to Graves' ophthalmopathy. The genes are TRBV20-1 and TRBJ1-4; D might be TRBD1 (6 bases). As DNA, the CDR3 is TGCAGTGCCCCAATGGGGGCGGGGGGAGAAAAACTGTTTTTT. Its protein is CSAPMGAGGEKLFF.